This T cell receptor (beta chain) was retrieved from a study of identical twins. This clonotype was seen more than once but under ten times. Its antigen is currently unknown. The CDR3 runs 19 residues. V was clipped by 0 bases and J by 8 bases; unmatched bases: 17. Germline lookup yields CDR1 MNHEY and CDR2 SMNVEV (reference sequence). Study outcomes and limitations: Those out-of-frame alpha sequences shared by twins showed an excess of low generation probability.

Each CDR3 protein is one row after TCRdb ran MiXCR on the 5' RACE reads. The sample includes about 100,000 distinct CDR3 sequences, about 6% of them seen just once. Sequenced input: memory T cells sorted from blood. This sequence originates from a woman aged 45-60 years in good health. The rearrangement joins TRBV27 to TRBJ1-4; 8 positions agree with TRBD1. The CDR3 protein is CASSLSRTGLRIHGEKLFF. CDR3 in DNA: TGTGCCAGCAGTTTATCTCGGACAGGGTTGAGAATTCACGGCGAAAAACTGTTTTTT.